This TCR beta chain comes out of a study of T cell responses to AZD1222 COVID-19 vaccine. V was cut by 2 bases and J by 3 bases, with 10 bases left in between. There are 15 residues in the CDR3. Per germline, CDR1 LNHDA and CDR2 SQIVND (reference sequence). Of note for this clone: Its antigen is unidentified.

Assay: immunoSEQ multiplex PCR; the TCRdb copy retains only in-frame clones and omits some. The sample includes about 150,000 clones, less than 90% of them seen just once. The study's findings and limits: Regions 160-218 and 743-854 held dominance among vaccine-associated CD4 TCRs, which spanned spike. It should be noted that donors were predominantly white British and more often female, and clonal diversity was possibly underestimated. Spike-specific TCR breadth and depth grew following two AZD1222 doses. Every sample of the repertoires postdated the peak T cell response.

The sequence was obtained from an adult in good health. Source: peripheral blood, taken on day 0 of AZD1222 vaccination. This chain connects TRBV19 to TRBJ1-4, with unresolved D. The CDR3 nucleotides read TGTGCCAGTAGTATAAAACAGACCTCTAATGAAAAACTGTTTTTT. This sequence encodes CASSIKQTSNEKLFF.